This TCR beta chain comes out of a study of CXCR3-negative and CXCR3-positive naive CD8 T cells. The CDR3 spans 16 residues. Germline CDR1 SEHNR, CDR2 FQNEAQ (reference sequence). UMI-tagged TRB cDNA libraries were built via 5' RACE. TCRdb reprocessed the 5' RACE reads; each CDR3 protein has one entry and no DNA is given. The sample has just over 60,000 distinct CDR3 sequences. The sequenced sample consisted of naive CXCR3- CD8+ T cells from blood. This sample's subset: CD45RO-CCR7+CD27+CD95- naive CD8+ T cells lacking CXCR3 (TNR3-). The V and J genes are TRBV7-9 and TRBJ1-3; TCRdb names TRBD1, which stays unverified in the absence of DNA. This sequence originates from a human donor in good health. Some clones in this sample may be carry-over from other donors' samples. CDR3 loop: CASSLALGQGTNTIYF.